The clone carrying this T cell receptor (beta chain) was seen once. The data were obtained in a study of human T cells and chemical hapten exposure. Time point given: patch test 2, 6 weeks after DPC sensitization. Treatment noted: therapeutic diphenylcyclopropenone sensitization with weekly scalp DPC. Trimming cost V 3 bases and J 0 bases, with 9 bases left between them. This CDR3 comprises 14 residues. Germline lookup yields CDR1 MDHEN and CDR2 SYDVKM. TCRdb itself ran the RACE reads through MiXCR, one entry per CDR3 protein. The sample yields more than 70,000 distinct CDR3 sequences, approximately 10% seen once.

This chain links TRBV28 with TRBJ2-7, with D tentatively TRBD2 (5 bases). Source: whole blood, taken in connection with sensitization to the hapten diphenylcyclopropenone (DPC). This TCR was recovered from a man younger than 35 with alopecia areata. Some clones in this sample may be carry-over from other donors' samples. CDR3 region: CASSFGLSSYEQYF. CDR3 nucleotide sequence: TGTGCCAGCAGTTTTGGACTGAGCTCCTACGAGCAGTACTTC. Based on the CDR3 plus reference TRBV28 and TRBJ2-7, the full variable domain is DVKVTQSSRYLVKRTGEKVFLECVQDMDHENMFWYRQDPGLGLRLIYFSYDVKMKEKGDIPEGYSVSREKKERFSLILESASTNQTSMYLCASSFGLSSYEQYFGPGTRLTVT.